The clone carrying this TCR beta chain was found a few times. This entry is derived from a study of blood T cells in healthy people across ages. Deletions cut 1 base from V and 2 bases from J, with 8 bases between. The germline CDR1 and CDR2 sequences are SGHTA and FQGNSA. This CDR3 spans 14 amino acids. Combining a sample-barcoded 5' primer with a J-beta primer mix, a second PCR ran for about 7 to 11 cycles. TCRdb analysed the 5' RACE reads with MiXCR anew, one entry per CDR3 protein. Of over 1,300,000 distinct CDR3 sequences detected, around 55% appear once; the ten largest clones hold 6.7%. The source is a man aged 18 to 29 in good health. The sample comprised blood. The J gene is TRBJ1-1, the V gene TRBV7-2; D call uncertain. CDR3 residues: CASSLVSQNTEAFF. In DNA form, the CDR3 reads TGTGCCAGCAGCTTAGTTTCGCAAAACACTGAAGCTTTCTTT.